The clone carrying this T cell receptor beta chain was recorded at least ten times. Its antigen remains unknown. This record belongs to a study of blood T cells in healthy people across ages. Study at large: About one barcoded beta molecule per two T cells was captured by template switching.

Points from the study as a whole: Expanded clonotype changes were possibly confounded by unknown donor CMV status. Naive T cell percentage strongly correlated with TCR beta diversity.

Trimming removed 4 bases from V and 7 bases from J; junction bases left unmatched: 7. The CDR3 extends over 14 amino acids. Germline V gene data show CDR1 as MNHEY and CDR2 as SVGAGI. A second PCR, run for about 6 to 11 cycles, used a sample-barcoded 5' primer plus a J-beta primer mix. MiXCR was run by TCRdb on the 5' RACE reads, yielding one entry per CDR3 protein. The repertoire includes over a million distinct CDR3 sequences, roughly 40% of them detected once, and around 8% sits in the top ten. The TCR comes from a woman under 30 in good health. The sequencing input was blood. This chain connects TRBV6-5 to TRBJ2-7, with 10 bases fitting TRBD1. CDR3 nucleotide sequence: TGTGCCAGCAGTTTTAGACAGGGGGCGCAAGAGCAGTACTTC. It specifies CASSFRQGAQEQYF.